This T cell receptor beta chain came from a study of blood T cell repertoires in COVID-19. Turning to the study itself: Sites across the United States, Italy and Spain contributed samples from acute and convalescent COVID-19. The cDNA or gDNA used as material had been derived from T cells, B-cell-depleted T cells, or PBMCs.

V trimming: 3 bases; J trimming: 3 bases; junction bases outside the gene matches: 3. The CDR3 is 14 amino acids. Germline V gene data show CDR1 as MNHNS and CDR2 as SASEGT. In the original workflow: Reference gene primers were amplified, and this amplification served to estimate nucleated cell counts. The repertoire was sequenced with immunoSEQ multiplex PCR; TCRdb's copy has only in-frame clones and lacks some. V and J calls and clone size are given by that table; D and trimming were obtained from the DNA. Of 150,000 to 190,000 clones listed, 65% to 85% are singletons. The V gene is TRBV6-1, the J gene TRBJ2-7; 9 bases map to TRBD2. The TCR was taken from an elderly woman with acute or convalescent COVID-19. The sequencing input was peripheral blood. CDR3 coding DNA: TGTGCCAGCAGTGACGGACTAGCGAACTACGAGCAGTACTTC. Its protein product is CASSDGLANYEQYF.